The clone carrying this TCR beta chain was seen just once. What it binds is not known. The CDR3 sequence is 16 residues long. Germline V gene sequence: CDR1 SNHLY, CDR2 FYNNEI. The V gene end was trimmed by 7 bases and the J gene end by 4 bases; junction bases not matched to a gene: 11. The data were obtained in a study of radiotherapy plus CTLA-4 blockade in lung cancer. Study conclusions and caveats: Clones derived from tumor TCRs expanded in blood after radiotherapy plus ipilimumab. Alongside interferon-beta, early blood T cell clone dynamics were reportedly the best predictor of response.

Profiling relied on immunoSEQ multiplex PCR, and the TCRdb table lists in-frame clones only, not all of them. Of under 110,000 clones listed, about 83% are singletons. The material was peripheral blood, obtained from a patient treated with radiotherapy plus ipilimumab. The chain recombines TRBV2 with TRBJ2-2; 8 nucleotides agree with TRBD1. This sequence originates from a human donor with non-small cell lung cancer that progressed on radiotherapy plus ipilimumab. Some clones in this sample may be carry-over from other donors' samples. Here the CDR3 DNA reads TGTGCCAGCATCCTGGACAGGGACACCTTCACCGGGGAGCTGTTTTTT. Protein product: CASILDRDTFTGELFF.